The T cell receptor (beta chain) under discussion was sequenced for a study of naive and memory T cell subsets. Details on this clonotype: Its specificity is not known.

Ligated cDNA underwent four rounds of PCR with nested alpha and beta constant region primers and SP2. TCRdb ran MiXCR on the 5' RACE reads and lists one entry per CDR3 protein. The table lists 55,000 to 65,000 distinct CDR3 sequences, 6.5% to 9% of them singletons. Germline assignment: CDR1 DFQATT and CDR2 SNEGSKA (reference sequence). The V gene lost 0 bases and the J gene lost 3 bases, with 5 bases spanning the gap. The CDR3 length is 12 residues. A UMI-containing oligonucleotide was joined by 3' ligation to the TCR cDNA template. RNA was extracted from 2 to 3 ml of whole blood of healthy adults. Whole-study findings and limits: The RNA method is potentially sensitive to activation and differentiation changes.

This rearrangement joins TRBV20-1 to TRBJ1-2; D not resolved. The sequence was obtained from a female donor in good health. CDR3 protein: CSARDRDYGYTF. Written as DNA, the CDR3 is TGCAGTGCTAGAGATAGGGACTATGGCTACACCTTC.